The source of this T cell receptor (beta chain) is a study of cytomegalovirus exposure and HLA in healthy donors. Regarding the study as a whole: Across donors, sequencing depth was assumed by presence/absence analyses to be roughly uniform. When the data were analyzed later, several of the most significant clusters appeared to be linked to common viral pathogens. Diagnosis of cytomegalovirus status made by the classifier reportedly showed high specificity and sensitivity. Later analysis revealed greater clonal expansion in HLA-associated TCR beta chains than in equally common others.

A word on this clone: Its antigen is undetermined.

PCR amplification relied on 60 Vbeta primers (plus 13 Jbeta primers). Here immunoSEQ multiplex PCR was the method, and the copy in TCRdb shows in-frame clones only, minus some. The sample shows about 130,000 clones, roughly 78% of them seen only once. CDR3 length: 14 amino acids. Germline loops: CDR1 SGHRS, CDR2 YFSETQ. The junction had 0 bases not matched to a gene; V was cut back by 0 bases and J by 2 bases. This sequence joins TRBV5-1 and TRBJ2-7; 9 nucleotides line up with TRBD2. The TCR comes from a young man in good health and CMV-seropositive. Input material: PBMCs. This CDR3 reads CASSLASGTYEQYF. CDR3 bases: TGCGCCAGCAGCTTGGCTAGCGGGACCTACGAGCAGTACTTC.